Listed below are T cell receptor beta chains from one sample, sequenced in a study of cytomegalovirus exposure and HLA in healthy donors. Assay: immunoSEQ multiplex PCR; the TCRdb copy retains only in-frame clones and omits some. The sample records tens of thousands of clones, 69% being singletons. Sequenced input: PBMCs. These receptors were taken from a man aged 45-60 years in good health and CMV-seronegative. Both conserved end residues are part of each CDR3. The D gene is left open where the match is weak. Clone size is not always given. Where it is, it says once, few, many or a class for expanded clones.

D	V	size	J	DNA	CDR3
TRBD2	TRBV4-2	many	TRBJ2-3	TGTGCCAGCAGCCAAGATGGGGGGACTAGCGGGGGGGATACGCAGTATTTT	CASSQDGGTSGGDTQYF
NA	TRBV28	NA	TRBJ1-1	TGTGCCAGCAATCTACAGGGTCTGAACACTGAAGCTTTCTTT	CASNLQGLNTEAFF
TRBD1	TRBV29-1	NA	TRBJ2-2	TGCAGCGGCACAAGGACAGGGTTCGAGGCCACCGGGGAGCTGTTTTTT	CSGTRTGFEATGELFF
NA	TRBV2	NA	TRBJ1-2	TGTGCCAGCAGAGCCGCGACAGTTAACTATGGCTACACCTTC	CASRAATVNYGYTF
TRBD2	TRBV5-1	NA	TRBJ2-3	TGCGCCAGCAGCCGCGGACTAGCGGGGGCCCTAGTGACAGATACGCAGTATTTT	CASSRGLAGALVTDTQYF
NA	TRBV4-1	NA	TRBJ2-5	TGCGCCAGCAGCCAAGTGGTTATACCTAGGGAGACCCAGTACTTC	CASSQVVIPRETQYF
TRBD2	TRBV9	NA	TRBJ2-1	TGTGCCAGCAGTGACCTAGCGGGGGTTTCCAATGAGCAGTTCTTC	CASSDLAGVSNEQFF
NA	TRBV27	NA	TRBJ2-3	TGTGCCAGCAGTAAAGGAGGTACGCAGTATTTT	CASSKGGTQYF
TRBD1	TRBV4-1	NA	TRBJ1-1	TGCGCCAGCAGCCTCGACAGGGTCGAAGCTTTCTTT	CASSLDRVEAFF
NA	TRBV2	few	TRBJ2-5	TGTGCCAGTGTTCGGGGTTTGGCGGGGGAGACCCAGTACTTC	CASVRGLAGETQYF
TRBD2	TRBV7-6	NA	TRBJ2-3	TGTGCCAGCAGCTTCCCTGTCAGCGGGGGGGACACAGATACGCAGTATTTT	CASSFPVSGGDTDTQYF
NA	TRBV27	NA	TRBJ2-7	TGTGCCAGCAGTTTGGCCAGAAGCTCCTACGAGCAGTACTTC	CASSLARSSYEQYF
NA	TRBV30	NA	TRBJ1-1	TGTGCCAGAACAAAAGTTGGGGGGGCAGGCACTGAAGCTTTCTTT	CARTKVGGAGTEAFF
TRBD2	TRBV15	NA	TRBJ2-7	TGTGCCACCAGCAGGGAACCGGGACTAGCGGGTGGAGGCCCCCACGAGCAGTACTTC	CATSREPGLAGGGPHEQYF
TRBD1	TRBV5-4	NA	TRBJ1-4	TGTGCCAGCAGCATGGACAGGGTGAACGAAAAACTGTTTTTT	CASSMDRVNEKLFF
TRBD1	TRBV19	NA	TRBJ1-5	TGTGCCAGTAGTATTCGTCACAGGGGGTTTGATCAGCCCCAGCATTTT	CASSIRHRGFDQPQHF
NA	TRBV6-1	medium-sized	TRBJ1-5	TGTGCCAGCAGTGGAGGGTGGGGGGATGGCCAGCCCCAGCATTTT	CASSGGWGDGQPQHF
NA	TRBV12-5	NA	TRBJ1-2	TGTGCTAGTGGTCTGACAACGGGACAAACTCAGGTCACCTTC	CASGLTTGQTQVTF
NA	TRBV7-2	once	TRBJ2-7	TGTGCCAGCAGCCCCTTTGCCTCTAGCTACGAGCAGTACTTC	CASSPFASSYEQYF
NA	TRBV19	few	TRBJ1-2	TGTGCCAGTAGTAAAGTAGCACAGGGATCCTATGGCTACACCTTC	CASSKVAQGSYGYTF
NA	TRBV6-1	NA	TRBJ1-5	TGTGCCAGCAGTGAGACAGTTTTCAATCAGCCCCAGCATTTT	CASSETVFNQPQHF
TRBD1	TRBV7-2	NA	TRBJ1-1	TGTGCCAGCAGCTTAGACAGGGGGCCCACTGAAGCTTTCTTT	CASSLDRGPTEAFF
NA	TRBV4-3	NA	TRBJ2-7	TGCGCCAGCAGCCAAGAATTTGGAGGGTTCCACGAGCAGTACTTC	CASSQEFGGFHEQYF
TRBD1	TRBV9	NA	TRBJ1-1	TGTGCCAGCAGCACGACAGGGGCTAGCACTGAAGCTTTCTTT	CASSTTGASTEAFF
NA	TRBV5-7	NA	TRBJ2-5	TGTGCCAGCAGCACTAGAGAGACCCAGTACTTC	CASSTRETQYF
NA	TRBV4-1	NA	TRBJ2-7	TGCGCCAGCAGCCAAGTAGGTATCGTCAGGGGCTACGAGCAGTACTTC	CASSQVGIVRGYEQYF
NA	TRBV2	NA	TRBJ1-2	TGTGCCAGCAGTGAAGCGGAGGGCAGAAACTATGGCTACACCTTC	CASSEAEGRNYGYTF
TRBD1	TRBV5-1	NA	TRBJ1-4	TGCGCCAGCAGCTCGAGGACAGGGGAGAATGAAAAACTGTTTTTT	CASSSRTGENEKLFF
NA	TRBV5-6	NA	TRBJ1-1	TGTGCCAGCAGCCCGTTCGATGGGGGGGAAGCTTTCTTT	CASSPFDGGEAFF
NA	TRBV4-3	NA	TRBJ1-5	TGCGCCAGCAGCCAAGACATCAATCAGCCCCAGCATTTT	CASSQDINQPQHF
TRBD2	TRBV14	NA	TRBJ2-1	TGTGCCAGCAGCTTAATCAGGACTAGCGGGAGCGGGGCATACAATGAGCAGTTCTTC	CASSLIRTSGSGAYNEQFF
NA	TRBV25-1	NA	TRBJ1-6	TGTGCCAGCAGTGACCCGCGCTCCTATAATTCACCCCTCCACTTT	CASSDPRSYNSPLHF
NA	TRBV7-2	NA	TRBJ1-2	TGTGCCAGCAGCTTAGAGATCGGGATTTTGTCGGGCTACACCTTC	CASSLEIGILSGYTF
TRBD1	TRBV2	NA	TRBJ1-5	TGTGCCAGCAGGGCCGGGACAGGGGGCAATCAGCCCCAGCATTTT	CASRAGTGGNQPQHF
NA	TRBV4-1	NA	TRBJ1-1	TGCGCCAGCAGCCAAGATAGCGTAAACACTGAAGCTTTCTTT	CASSQDSVNTEAFF
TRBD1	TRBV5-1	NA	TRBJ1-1	TGCGCCAGTAGTGACAGGGACACTGAAGCTTTCTTT	CASSDRDTEAFF
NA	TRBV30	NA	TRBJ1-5	TGTGCCTGGAGTTGGGGCGGGCCCCAGCATTTT	CAWSWGGPQHF
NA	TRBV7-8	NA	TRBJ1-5	TGTGCCAGCAGCTCCGGACACCGTAGCAATCAGCCCCAGCATTTT	CASSSGHRSNQPQHF
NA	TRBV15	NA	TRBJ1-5	TGTGCCACCAGCAAGGGGATTTATCAGCCCCAGCATTTT	CATSKGIYQPQHF
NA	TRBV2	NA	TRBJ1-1	TGTGCCAGCAGTCGACAGAACACTGAAGCTTTCTTT	CASSRQNTEAFF
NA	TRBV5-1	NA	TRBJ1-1	TGCGCCAGCAGCTTGTTTGGGCAGGACACTGAAGCTTTCTTT	CASSLFGQDTEAFF
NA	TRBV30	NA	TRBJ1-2	TGTGCCGGACAAAGGGTGGGGAGGAGGGACTATGGCTACACCTTC	CAGQRVGRRDYGYTF
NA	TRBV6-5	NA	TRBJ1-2	TGTGCCAGCAGTTACTCCGGGGGGGATGGCTACACCTTC	CASSYSGGDGYTF
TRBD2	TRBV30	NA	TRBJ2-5	TGTGCCTGGAAGGGCGGGAGGGCCGGGGGGGAGACCCAGTACTTC	CAWKGGRAGGETQYF
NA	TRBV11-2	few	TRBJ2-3	TGTGCCAGCAGCTTAGTGGCCTGGGGGCCCACAGATACGCAGTATTTT	CASSLVAWGPTDTQYF
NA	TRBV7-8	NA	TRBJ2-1	TGTGCCAGCAGCTTACGCCACGGGCAGGGCAGTGAGCAGTTCTTC	CASSLRHGQGSEQFF
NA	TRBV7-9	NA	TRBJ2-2	TGTGCCAGCAGCTTAGGACAGGCGAACACCGGGGAGCTGTTTTTT	CASSLGQANTGELFF
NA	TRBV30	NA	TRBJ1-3	TGTGCCTGGAGTGTTAGCTCCTCTTCGGCCGGAAACACCATATATTTT	CAWSVSSSSAGNTIYF
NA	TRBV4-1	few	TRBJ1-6	TGCGCCAGCAGCCAAGTTGGCCGGGGCGCGGGGCATTCACCCCTCCACTTT	CASSQVGRGAGHSPLHF